The T cell receptor beta chain described here comes from a study of PD-1 blockade in classical Hodgkin lymphoma. Study findings and constraints: It was reported that newly diagnosed patients had less baseline TCR diversity than healthy donors. Prior to therapy, complete responders displayed diversity much like that of newly diagnosed patients.

This clone counts as medium-sized (0.01 to 0.1%). What it binds is not known. The table came from immunoSEQ multiplex PCR; TCRdb's copy has only in-frame clones and leaves some out. The table lists around 20,000 clones, around 80% of them singletons. The J segment lost 9 bases and the V segment lost 5 bases, leaving 11 bases of the junction unmatched. The CDR3 covers 15 residues. Looked up from germline, CDR1 is SGHRS and CDR2 is YFSETQ. Time point reported: cycle 4 day 1 (C4D1), after five to seven weeks of nivolumab. Each patient's relapse followed autologous stem cell transplantation, and brentuximab vedotin exposure varied.

The sequencing here drew on peripheral blood mononuclear cells (PBMCs), taken before the fourth cycle of nivolumab. The chain employs TRBV5-1 and TRBJ1-6; 7 bases agree with TRBD1. The TCR sequence derives from a human donor with classical Hodgkin lymphoma. The CDR3 region is CASRVDRDRGSPLHF. As DNA, the CDR3 is TGCGCCAGCAGAGTCGACAGGGATCGTGGTTCACCCCTCCACTTT.